The 3 T cell receptor beta chains presented below share a single source sample, sequenced in a study of cytomegalovirus exposure and HLA in healthy donors. A multiplex PCR was run with 60 Vbeta primers and 13 Jbeta primers. Here immunoSEQ multiplex PCR was the method, and the copy in TCRdb shows in-frame clones only, minus some. Among 90,000 to 150,000 clones listed, 74% were seen once. Sequenced sample: PBMCs. The receptors here all came from a human donor in good health.

This chain joins TRBV2 and TRBJ2-5, with 10 bases matching TRBD2. The J call may be mistaken, given a closer DNA end match to TRBJ2-7. This CDR3 is built from 15 residues. CDR1 and CDR2 (germline): SNHLY, FYNNEI. CDR3 sequence: CASSTRTSGAYEQYF. The CDR3 DNA reads TGTGCCAGCAGTACAAGGACTAGCGGAGCCTACGAGCAGTACTTC.

This clone was observed a handful of times. The genes are TRBV29-1 and TRBJ2-5, with D maybe TRBD1 (6 bases). Between the trimmed V and J ends, which lost 6 bases and 4 bases, there was a span of 12 bases. The CDR3 length is 12 residues. Per the germline V gene, CDR1 is SQVTM and CDR2 is ANQGSEA. In nucleotides, the CDR3 is TGCAGCGTACTACAGGGTGGAGAGACCCAGTACTTC. It is translated as CSVLQGGETQYF.

This chain links TRBV5-4 with TRBJ2-7; TRBD2 aligns across 12 bases. The J segment lost 4 bases and the V segment lost 0 bases, leaving 2 bases of the junction unmatched. Germline-derived CDR1 and CDR2 are SGHNT and YYREEE (reference sequence). The CDR3 is made up of 15 amino acids. CDR3 sequence: CASSLGTSGIYEQYF. As DNA, the CDR3 is TGTGCCAGCAGCTTGGGGACTAGCGGGATTTACGAGCAGTACTTC.